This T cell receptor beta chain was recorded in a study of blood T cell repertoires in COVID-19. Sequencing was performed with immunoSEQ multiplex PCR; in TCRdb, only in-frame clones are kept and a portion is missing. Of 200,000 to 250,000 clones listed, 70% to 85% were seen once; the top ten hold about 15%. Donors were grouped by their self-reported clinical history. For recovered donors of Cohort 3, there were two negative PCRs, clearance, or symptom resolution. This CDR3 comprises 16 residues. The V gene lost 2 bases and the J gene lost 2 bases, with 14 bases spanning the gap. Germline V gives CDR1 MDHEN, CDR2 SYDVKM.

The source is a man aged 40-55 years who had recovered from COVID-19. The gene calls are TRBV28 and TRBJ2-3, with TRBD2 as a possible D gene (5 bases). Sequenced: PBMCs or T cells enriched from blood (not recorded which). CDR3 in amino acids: CASSLARGSFTDTQYF. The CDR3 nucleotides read TGTGCCAGCAGTTTAGCCCGGGGATCCTTCACAGATACGCAGTATTTT.